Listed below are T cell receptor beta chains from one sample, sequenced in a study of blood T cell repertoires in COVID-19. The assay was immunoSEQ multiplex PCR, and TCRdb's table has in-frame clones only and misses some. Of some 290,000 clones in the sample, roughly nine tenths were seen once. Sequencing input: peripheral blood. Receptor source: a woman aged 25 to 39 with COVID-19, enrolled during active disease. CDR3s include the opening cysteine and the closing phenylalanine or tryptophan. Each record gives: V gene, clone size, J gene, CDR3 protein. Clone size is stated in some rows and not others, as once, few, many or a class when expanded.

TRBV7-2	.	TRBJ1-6	CASSKPPGQGSYNSPLHF
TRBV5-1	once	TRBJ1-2	CASSSSPTGKDGYTF
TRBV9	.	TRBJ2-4	CASSAQGWANIQYF
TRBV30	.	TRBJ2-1	CAWSVLAGAAAEQFF
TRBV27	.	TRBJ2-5	CASSYRGAETQYF
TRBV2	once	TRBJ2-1	CASSAPGLSYNEQFF
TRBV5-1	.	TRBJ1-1	CASSPRQRNTEAFF
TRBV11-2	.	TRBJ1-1	CASSATGATEAFF
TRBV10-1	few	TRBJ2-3	CASSEGGRISDTQYF
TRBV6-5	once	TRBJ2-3	CASMSYLKPQYF
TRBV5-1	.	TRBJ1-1	CASSPDRYYTEAFF
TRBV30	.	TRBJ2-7	CAWSVQRYEQYF
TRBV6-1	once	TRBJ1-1	CASSDYRVGDTEAFF
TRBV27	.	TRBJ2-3	CASRVSGTDTQYF
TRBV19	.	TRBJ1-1	CASRSGQPNTEAFF
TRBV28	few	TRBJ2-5	CASSGLRGRETQYF
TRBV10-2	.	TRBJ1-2	CASSEGETGLLGSYTF
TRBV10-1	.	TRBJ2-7	CASSAQGAVYEQYF
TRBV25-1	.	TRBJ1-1	CASSEEDRYSEAFF
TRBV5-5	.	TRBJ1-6	CASSFRNSPLHF
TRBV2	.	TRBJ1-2	CASSEPGRSYGYTF
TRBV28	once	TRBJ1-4	CASSFWTGGNEKLFF
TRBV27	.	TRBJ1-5	CASSLRDRVRGNQPQHF
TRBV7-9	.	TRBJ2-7	CASSLAIGEQYF
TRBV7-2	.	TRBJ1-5	CASSEEGSNQPQHF
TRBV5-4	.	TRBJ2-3	CASSLEGKTSGRATQYF
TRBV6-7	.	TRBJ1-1	CASSYPPPGQGNVRSNTEAFF
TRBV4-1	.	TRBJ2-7	CASSLHGAYEQYF
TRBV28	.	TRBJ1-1	CASSPGQLNTEAFF
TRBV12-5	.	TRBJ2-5	CARDLDRPPQETQYF
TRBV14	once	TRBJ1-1	CASSRTQGAITEAFF
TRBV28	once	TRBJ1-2	CASSLLEFGFTF
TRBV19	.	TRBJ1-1	CATGQLMNTEAFF
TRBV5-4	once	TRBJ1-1	CASSGAKGAPTEAFF
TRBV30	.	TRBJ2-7	CAWRLAGAHEQYF
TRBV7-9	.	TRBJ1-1	CASSTFTGGTGEAFF
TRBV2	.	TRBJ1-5	CASSRDRAVNQPQHF
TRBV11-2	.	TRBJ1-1	CASSLLRGESTEAFF
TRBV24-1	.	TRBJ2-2	CATSDPRASGKPGELFF
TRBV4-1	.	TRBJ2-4	CASSQDQAPGLAGGLAKNIQYF
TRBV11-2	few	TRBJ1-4	CASSLSGRFNEKLFF
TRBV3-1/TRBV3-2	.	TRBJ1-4	CASSQGRAEKLFF
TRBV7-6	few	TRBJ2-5	CASSLGAQGSSETQYF
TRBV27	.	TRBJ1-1	CASSLSAGSTTEAFF
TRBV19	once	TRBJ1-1	CASSPRQGWATEAFF